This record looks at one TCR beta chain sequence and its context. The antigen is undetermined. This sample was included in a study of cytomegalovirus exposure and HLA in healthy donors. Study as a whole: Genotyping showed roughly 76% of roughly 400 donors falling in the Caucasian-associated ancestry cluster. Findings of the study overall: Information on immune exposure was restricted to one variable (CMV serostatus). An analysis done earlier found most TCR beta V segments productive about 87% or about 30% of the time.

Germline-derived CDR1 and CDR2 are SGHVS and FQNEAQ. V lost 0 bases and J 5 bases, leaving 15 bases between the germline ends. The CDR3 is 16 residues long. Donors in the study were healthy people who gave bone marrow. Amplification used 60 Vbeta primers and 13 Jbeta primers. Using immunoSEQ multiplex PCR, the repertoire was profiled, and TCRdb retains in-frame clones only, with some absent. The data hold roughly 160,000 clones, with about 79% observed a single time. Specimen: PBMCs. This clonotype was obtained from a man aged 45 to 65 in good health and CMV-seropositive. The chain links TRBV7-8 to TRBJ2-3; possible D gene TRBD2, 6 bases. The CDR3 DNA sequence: TGTGCCAGCAGCTTAGCGCGTGCCGGGGGTCAAGATACGCAGTATTTT. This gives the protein CASSLARAGGQDTQYF.